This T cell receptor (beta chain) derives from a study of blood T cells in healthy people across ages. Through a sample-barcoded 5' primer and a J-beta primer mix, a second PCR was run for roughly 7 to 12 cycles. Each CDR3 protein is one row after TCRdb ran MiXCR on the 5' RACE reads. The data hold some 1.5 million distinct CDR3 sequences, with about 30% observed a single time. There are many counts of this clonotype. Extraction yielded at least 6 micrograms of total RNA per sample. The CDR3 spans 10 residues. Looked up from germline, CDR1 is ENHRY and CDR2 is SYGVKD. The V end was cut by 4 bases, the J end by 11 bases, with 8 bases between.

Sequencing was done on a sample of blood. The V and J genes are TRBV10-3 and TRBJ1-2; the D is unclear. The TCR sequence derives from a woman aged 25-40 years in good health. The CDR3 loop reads CAISGVTYTF. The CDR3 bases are TGTGCCATCAGTGGGGTCACGTACACCTTC.